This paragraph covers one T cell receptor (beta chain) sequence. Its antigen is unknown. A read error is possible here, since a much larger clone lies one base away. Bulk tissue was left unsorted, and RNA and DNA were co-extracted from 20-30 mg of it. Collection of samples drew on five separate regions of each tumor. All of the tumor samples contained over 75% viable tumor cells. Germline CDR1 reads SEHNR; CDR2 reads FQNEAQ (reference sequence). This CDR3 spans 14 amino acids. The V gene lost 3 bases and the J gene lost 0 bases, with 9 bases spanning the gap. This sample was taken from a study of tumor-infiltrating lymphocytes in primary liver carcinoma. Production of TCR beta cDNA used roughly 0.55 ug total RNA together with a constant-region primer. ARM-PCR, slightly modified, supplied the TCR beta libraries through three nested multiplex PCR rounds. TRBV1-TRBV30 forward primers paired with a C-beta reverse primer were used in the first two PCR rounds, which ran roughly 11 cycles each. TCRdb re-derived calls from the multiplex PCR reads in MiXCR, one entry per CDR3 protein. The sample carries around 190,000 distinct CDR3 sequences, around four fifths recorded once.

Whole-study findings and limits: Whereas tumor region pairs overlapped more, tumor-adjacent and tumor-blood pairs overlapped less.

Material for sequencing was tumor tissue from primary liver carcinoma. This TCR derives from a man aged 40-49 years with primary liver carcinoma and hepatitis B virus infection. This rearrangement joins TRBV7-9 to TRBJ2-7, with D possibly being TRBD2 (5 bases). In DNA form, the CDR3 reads TGTGCCAGCAGCTTTGAGGGTAGCTCCTACGAGCAGTACTTC. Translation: CASSFEGSSYEQYF.